This record concerns one T cell receptor (beta chain) sequence. This sample was included in a study of blood T cell repertoires in COVID-19. Whole-study context: T cells, B-cell-depleted T cells, or PBMCs provided the cDNA or gDNA that served as material.

TCRdb's table, derived via immunoSEQ multiplex PCR, lists solely in-frame clones and lacks some. The table records about 150,000 clones, roughly 90% of them present only once. Trimming cost V 2 bases and J 0 bases; bases outside gene matches: 15. Germline CDR1 SGHVS, CDR2 FNYEAQ. The length of the CDR3 is 20 residues. The chain couples TRBV7-6 to TRBJ2-3; 9 bases are shared with TRBD2. The sequenced sample was peripheral blood. This receptor was obtained from a human donor in a cohort sampled during active COVID-19. This CDR3 is CASSLRSGRLWRSSTDTQYF. In nucleotides, the CDR3 is TGTGCCAGCAGCTTAAGAAGCGGGAGGCTTTGGAGGTCTAGCACAGATACGCAGTATTTT. Supplemented by reference TRBV7-6 and TRBJ2-3, the full variable domain reads GAGVSQSPRYKVTKRGQDVALRCDPISGHVSLYWYRQALGQGPEFLTYFNYEAQQDKSGLPNDRFSAERPEGSISTLTIQRTEQRDSAMYRCASSLRSGRLWRSSTDTQYFGPGTRLTVL.